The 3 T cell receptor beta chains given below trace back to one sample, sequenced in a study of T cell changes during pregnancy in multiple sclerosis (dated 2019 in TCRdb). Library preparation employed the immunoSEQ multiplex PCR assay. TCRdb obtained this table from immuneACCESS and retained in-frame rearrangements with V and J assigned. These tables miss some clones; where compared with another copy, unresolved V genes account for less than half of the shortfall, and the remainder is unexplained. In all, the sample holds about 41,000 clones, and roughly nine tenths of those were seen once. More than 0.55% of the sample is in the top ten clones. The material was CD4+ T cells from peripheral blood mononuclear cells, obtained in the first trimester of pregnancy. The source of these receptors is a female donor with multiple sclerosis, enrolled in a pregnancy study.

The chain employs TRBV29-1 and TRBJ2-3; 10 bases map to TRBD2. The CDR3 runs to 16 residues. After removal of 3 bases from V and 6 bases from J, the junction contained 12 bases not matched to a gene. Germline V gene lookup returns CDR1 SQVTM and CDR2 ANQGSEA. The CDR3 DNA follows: TGCAGCGTTGATAACCTGAGGCTAGCGGGAGAGGATACGCAGTATTTT. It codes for CSVDNLRLAGEDTQYF.

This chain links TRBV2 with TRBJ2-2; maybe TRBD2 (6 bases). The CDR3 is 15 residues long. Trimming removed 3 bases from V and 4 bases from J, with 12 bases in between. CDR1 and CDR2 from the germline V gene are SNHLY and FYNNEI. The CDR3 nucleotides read TGTGCCAGCAGTGACACGGGAGCAAGCACCGGGGAGCTGTTTTTT. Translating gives CASSDTGASTGELFF.

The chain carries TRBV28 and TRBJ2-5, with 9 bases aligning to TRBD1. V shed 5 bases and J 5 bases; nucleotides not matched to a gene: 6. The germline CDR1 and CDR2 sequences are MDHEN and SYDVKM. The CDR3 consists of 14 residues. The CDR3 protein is CASSRGQGWETQYF. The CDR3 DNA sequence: TGTGCCAGCAGTAGGGGACAGGGATGGGAGACCCAGTACTTC. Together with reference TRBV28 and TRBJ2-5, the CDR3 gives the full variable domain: DVKVTQSSRYLVKRTGEKVFLECVQDMDHENMFWYRQDPGLGLRLIYFSYDVKMKEKGDIPEGYSVSREKKERFSLILESASTNQTSMYLCASSRGQGWETQYFGPGTRLLVL.